This T cell receptor beta chain is from a study of shared clonotypes between healthy human individuals. The CDR3 sequence is 15 residues long. The V end lost 8 bases, the J end lost 0 bases, and 14 bases lay between the germline ends. Germline-derived CDR1 and CDR2 are KGHSH and LQKENI. This clone was observed a single time. Here immunoSEQ multiplex PCR was the method, and the copy in TCRdb shows in-frame clones only, minus some. Altogether under 600,000 clones are present, around 97% being singletons, with the ten largest covering about 0.057%. This receptor was taken from a woman between 25 and 40 years old in good health. The sequenced sample consisted of naive CD4+ T cells sorted from blood. Indicated subset: CD45RA+ positively selected. The chain employs TRBV18 and TRBJ2-1, with D possibly being TRBD2 (5 bases). For the CDR3, the DNA is TGTGCCAGCACCGGACTGCTGAGCTCCTACAATGAGCAGTTCTTC. Its translation is CASTGLLSSYNEQFF.